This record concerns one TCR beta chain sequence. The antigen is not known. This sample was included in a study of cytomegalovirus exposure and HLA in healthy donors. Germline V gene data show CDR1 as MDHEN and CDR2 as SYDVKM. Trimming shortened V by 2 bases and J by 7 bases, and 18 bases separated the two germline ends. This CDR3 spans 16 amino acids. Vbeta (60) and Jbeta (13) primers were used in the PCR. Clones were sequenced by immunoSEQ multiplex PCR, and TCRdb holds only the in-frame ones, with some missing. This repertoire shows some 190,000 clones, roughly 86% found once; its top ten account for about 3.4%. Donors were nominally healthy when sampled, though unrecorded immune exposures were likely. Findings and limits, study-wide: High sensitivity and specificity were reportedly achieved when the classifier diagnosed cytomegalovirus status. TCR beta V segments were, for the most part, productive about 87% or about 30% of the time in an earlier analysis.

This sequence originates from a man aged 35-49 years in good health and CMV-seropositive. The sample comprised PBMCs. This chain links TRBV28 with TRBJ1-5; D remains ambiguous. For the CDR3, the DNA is TGTGCCAGCAGTTTAGTCTTCGGGGAGGTGGGCCAGCCCCAGCATTTT. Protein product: CASSLVFGEVGQPQHF. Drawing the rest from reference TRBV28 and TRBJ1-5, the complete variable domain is DVKVTQSSRYLVKRTGEKVFLECVQDMDHENMFWYRQDPGLGLRLIYFSYDVKMKEKGDIPEGYSVSREKKERFSLILESASTNQTSMYLCASSLVFGEVGQPQHFGDGTRLSIL.